This T cell receptor (beta chain) was recorded in a study of cytomegalovirus exposure and HLA in healthy donors. Study observations and caveats: CMV antigen specificity was confirmed in vitro for three CMV-associated chains. Evidence from a later analysis indicated that most CMV-associated TCR beta chains looked HLA-restricted.

To note about this clone: Its matching antigen is unknown.

Germline-derived CDR1 and CDR2 are SGHKS and YYEKEE (reference sequence). The CDR3 runs 15 residues. V dropped 5 bases and J dropped 5; count of bases not matched to a gene: 10. The study ran its PCR with 60 Vbeta and 13 Jbeta primers. The method was immunoSEQ multiplex PCR; TCRdb's version includes in-frame clones alone and lacks a portion of them. The data hold about 140,000 clones, with about 78% observed a single time. The sequence was collected from a man between 40 and 49 years old in good health and CMV-seropositive. The chain employs TRBV5-5 and TRBJ2-5, with TRBD1 matching over 9 bases. The sequencing input was PBMCs. The CDR3 is CASRWGQGGQETQYF. The CDR3, as DNA: TGTGCCAGCAGGTGGGGACAGGGTGGCCAGGAGACCCAGTACTTC.